This T cell receptor (beta chain) was sequenced during a study of blood T cells in healthy people across ages. Study results and limitations: Versus aged donors, long-lived donors had higher diversity and more naive CD4+ cells. Estimates of diversity drawn from one million T cells were considered underestimates. The donors' CMV status was not determined, possibly confounding changes in expanded clonotypes.

The study drew donors from healthy Caucasian individuals in Russia aged roughly 6 to 90. The table lists this clonotype with many counts. Antigen unknown. Alongside a J-beta primer mix, a sample-barcoded 5' primer served in a second PCR lasting roughly 6 to 12 cycles. MiXCR, run by TCRdb on the 5' RACE reads, gives a single entry per CDR3 protein. The sample records some 670,000 distinct CDR3 sequences, 52% being singletons. The CDR3 consists of 15 residues. V was trimmed by 0 bases and J by 2 bases, leaving 11 bases between them. Germline CDR1 reads DFQATT; CDR2 reads SNEGSKA (reference sequence). The sequencing sample was made of blood. This clonotype originated in a woman of 80 years or more in good health. The chain couples TRBV20-1 to TRBJ2-1, with D possibly matching TRBD1 (5 bases). CDR3 in DNA: TGCAGTGCTAGAGATCGGCAGGGCCCCTACAATGAGCAGTTCTTC. Translated, it gives CSARDRQGPYNEQFF.